The 15 T cell receptor beta chains given below trace back to one sample, sequenced in a study of T-cell reconstitution after alpha-beta-depleted transplantation in children. It was with unique molecular identifiers that the TCRbeta library was prepared. TCRdb re-called the PCR reads through MiXCR, storing one row per CDR3 protein. The sample consists of 200,000 to 250,000 distinct CDR3 sequences, about 11% of them appearing once. The sample here was PBMCs, taken before TCRalphabeta/CD19-depleted stem cell transplant. The receptors here all came from a child under three years old with acute myeloid leukemia, due to receive a stem cell transplant.

This clonotype has just a few counts. J is TRBJ2-7 and V is TRBV28, with TRBD1 matching 7 bases. The length of the CDR3 is 14 residues. Looked up from germline, CDR1 is MDHEN and CDR2 is SYDVKM. The ends lost 6 bases at V and 3 bases at J; junction bases unmatched: 8. The CDR3 nucleotides read TGTGCCAGCAGCGTTGACAGGGTAAGCTACGAGCAGTACTTC. As protein: CASSVDRVSYEQYF. Filled out from reference TRBV28 and TRBJ2-7, the complete variable domain reads DVKVTQSSRYLVKRTGEKVFLECVQDMDHENMFWYRQDPGLGLRLIYFSYDVKMKEKGDIPEGYSVSREKKERFSLILESASTNQTSMYLCASSVDRVSYEQYFGPGTRLTVT.

This clonotype was picked up a small number of times. The V call is TRBV6-2 or TRBV6-3, the J call TRBJ2-2; D assignment may be TRBD1 or TRBD2 (5 bases each). Between the trimmed V and J ends, which lost 5 bases and 2 bases, there was a span of 12 bases. Germline V gene sequence: CDR1 MNHEY, CDR2 SVGEGT. The CDR3 consists of 15 residues. The CDR3 region is CASSTGTVNTGELFF. CDR3 coding DNA: TGTGCCAGCAGTACCGGGACGGTAAACACCGGGGAGCTGTTTTTT.

This clonotype was detected only a few times. The gene calls are TRBV20-1 and TRBJ2-1; no reliable D call. This CDR3 spans 12 amino acids. Trimming took off 3 bases at V and 9 bases at J, with 12 bases between the two ends. The germline gives CDR1 DFQATT, CDR2 SNEGSKA (reference sequence). CDR3 sequence (DNA): TGCAGTGCTAGTGGGCTAGGAGCTGAGCAGTTCTTC. Its protein product is CSASGLGAEQFF.

This clonotype appeared a few times. The V and J genes are TRBV5-1 and TRBJ1-6; D not resolved. V was cut by 2 bases and J by 8 bases, with 14 bases left in between. The CDR3 runs 15 residues. In germline, CDR1 is SGHRS, CDR2 YFSETQ. CDR3 nucleotide sequence: TGCGCCAGCAGCTTTGGACCGCTGGTCGATTCACCCCTCCACTTT. Amino acids: CASSFGPLVDSPLHF.

This clonotype was recorded many times. CDR3 protein: CASSLWGQRGQPQHF. As DNA, the CDR3 is TGTGCCAGCAGTTTGTGGGGACAGCGGGGGCAGCCCCAGCATTTT. The chain employs TRBV28 and TRBJ1-5; 7 nucleotides agree with TRBD1. The germline V gene encodes CDR1 MDHEN and CDR2 SYDVKM. The junction had 9 bases not matched to a gene; V was cut back by 3 bases and J by 7 bases. This CDR3 contains 15 residues.

This clonotype was seen ten or more times. V and J are TRBV29-1 and TRBJ2-7; unclear D gene. CDR3 length equals 13 residues. Germline V gives CDR1 SQVTM, CDR2 ANQGSEA. V gave up 4 bases and J gave up 2 bases, with 12 bases separating them. CDR3 DNA sequence: TGCAGCGTTGGAAGGTACTCCACCTACGAGCAGTACTTC. This gives the protein CSVGRYSTYEQYF.

This clonotype was detected ten times or more. DNA for the CDR3: TGTGCCAGCAGTTTTCTAGGACAGGGTAATTGGAATGAGCAGTTCTTC. This sequence encodes CASSFLGQGNWNEQFF. The J gene is TRBJ2-1, the V gene TRBV28; TRBD1 matches at 8 bases. The germline V gene has CDR1 MDHEN and CDR2 SYDVKM. This CDR3 is built from 16 residues. Trimming at V came to 3 bases and at J to 7 bases, leaving 11 bases not matched to a gene.

This clonotype was found a few times. The chain uses TRBV11-2 and TRBJ2-1, with D possibly being TRBD2 (7 bases). Trimming left V 0 bases short and J 0 bases short, with 12 bases between. Germline CDR1 and CDR2: SGHAT and FQNNGV. This CDR3 region has 17 residues. CDR3 nucleotides: TGTGCCAGCAGCTTAGAAGGGGGGGGGAGCTCCTACAATGAGCAGTTCTTC. This codes for CASSLEGGGSSYNEQFF.

In its sample, this clonotype was seen many times. The chain joins TRBV3-1 to TRBJ2-5, with TRBD2 identical over 7 bases. The CDR3 extends over 13 amino acids. V lost 11 bases and J lost 3; bases outside the gene matches: 9. Germline assignment: CDR1 LGHDT and CDR2 YNNKEL (reference sequence). CDR3: CACQRAGEETQYF. CDR3 nucleotide sequence: TGTGCCTGTCAGCGGGCGGGAGAAGAGACCCAGTACTTC.

This clonotype was seen ten or more times. The chain recombines TRBV5-1 with TRBJ1-6; tentative D call: TRBD1 (5 bases). The CDR3 length is 14 residues. Germline CDR1 reads SGHRS; CDR2 reads YFSETQ. V gave up 4 bases and J gave up 9 bases, with 14 bases separating them. In nucleotides, the CDR3 is TGCGCCAGCAGCCCGGACTCAAGGGGTTCACCCCTCCACTTT. Translated: CASSPDSRGSPLHF.

This clonotype occurred many times. The chain couples TRBV30 to TRBJ1-4; D is possibly TRBD1 (6 bases). Trimming pared 5 bases from V and 8 bases from J, leaving 12 bases between. Germline CDR1 reads GTSNPN; CDR2 reads SVGIG (reference sequence). CDR3 size: 12 residues. DNA for the CDR3: TGTGCCTGGGGGGGGCCAAGGGAAAAACTGTTTTTT. Amino acids: CAWGGPREKLFF.

This clonotype has at least ten counts. The chain uses TRBV3-1 and TRBJ1-2; D gene ambiguous. The length of the CDR3 is 13 residues. V was cut by 3 bases and J by 7 bases, with 12 bases left in between. Per the germline V gene, CDR1 is LGHDT and CDR2 is YNNKEL (reference sequence). The CDR3 DNA reads TGTGCCAGCAGCCAGGGTGGGATGGGTGGCTACACCTTC. Protein sequence: CASSQGGMGGYTF. Supplemented by reference TRBV3-1 and TRBJ1-2, the full variable domain reads DTAVSQTPKYLVTQMGNDKSIKCEQNLGHDTMYWYKQDSKKFLKIMFSYNNKELIINETVPNRFSPKSPDKAHLNLHINSLELGDSAVYFCASSQGGMGGYTFGSGTRLTVV.

The chain employs TRBV7-9 and TRBJ1-2; D gene ambiguous. The CDR3 is 12 amino acids. CDR1 is SEHNR and CDR2 is FQNEAQ in the germline V gene (reference sequence). V was trimmed by 3 bases and J by 8 bases, leaving 10 bases between them. CDR3 sequence (DNA): TGTGCCAGCAGCTTGGAAGCTCGCGGCTACACCTTC. It specifies CASSLEARGYTF.

The V gene is TRBV18, the J gene TRBJ2-1, with 11 bases matching TRBD2. The CDR3 has 15 amino acids. Germline V gene lookup returns CDR1 KGHSH and CDR2 LQKENI. Trimming took 5 bases from V and 7 from J; bases not matched to a gene: 7. The CDR3 protein is CASSSMTSGENEQFF. CDR3 sequence (DNA): TGTGCCAGCTCATCCATGACTAGCGGGGAGAATGAGCAGTTCTTC.

The chain has TRBV5-1 and TRBJ2-7; D unresolved. CDR3 size: 13 residues. Germline values: CDR1 SGHRS, CDR2 YFSETQ. V gave up 2 bases and J gave up 0 bases, with 6 bases separating them. The CDR3 spells CASSFDGSYEQYF. CDR3 nucleotides: TGCGCCAGCAGCTTTGACGGCTCCTACGAGCAGTACTTC.